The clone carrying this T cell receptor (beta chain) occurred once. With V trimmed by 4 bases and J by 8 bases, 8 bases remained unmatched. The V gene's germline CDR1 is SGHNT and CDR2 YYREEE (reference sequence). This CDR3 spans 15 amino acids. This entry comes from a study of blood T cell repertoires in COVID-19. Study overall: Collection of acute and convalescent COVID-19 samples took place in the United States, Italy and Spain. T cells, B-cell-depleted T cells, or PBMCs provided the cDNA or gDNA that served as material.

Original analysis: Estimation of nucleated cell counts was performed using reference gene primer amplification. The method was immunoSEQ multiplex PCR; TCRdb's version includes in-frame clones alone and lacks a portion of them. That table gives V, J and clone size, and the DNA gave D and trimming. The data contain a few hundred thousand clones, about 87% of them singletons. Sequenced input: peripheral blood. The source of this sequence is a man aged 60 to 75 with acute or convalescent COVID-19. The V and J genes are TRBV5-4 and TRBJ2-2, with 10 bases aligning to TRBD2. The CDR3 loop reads CASSLAGALLGELFF. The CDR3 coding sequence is TGTGCCAGCAGCCTAGCGGGGGCCCTACTTGGGGAGCTGTTTTTT.